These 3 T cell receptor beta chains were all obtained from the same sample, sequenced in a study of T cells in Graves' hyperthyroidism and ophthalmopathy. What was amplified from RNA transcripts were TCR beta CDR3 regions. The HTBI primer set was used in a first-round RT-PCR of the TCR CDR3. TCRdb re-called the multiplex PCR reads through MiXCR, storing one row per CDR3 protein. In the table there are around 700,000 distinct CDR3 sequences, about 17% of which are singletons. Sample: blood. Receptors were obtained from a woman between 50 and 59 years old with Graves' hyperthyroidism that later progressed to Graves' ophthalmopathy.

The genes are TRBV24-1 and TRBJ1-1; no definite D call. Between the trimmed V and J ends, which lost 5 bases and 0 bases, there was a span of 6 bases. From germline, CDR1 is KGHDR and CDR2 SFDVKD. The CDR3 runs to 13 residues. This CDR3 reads CATSGAVNTEAFF. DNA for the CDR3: TGTGCCACCAGTGGCGCGGTGAACACTGAAGCTTTCTTT.

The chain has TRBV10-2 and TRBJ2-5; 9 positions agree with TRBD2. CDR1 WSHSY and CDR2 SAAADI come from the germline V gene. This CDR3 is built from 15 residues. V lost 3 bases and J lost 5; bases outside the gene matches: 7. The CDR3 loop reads CASSESGGLAETQYF. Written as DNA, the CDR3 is TGCGCCAGCAGTGAAAGCGGGGGGCTAGCGGAGACCCAGTACTTC.

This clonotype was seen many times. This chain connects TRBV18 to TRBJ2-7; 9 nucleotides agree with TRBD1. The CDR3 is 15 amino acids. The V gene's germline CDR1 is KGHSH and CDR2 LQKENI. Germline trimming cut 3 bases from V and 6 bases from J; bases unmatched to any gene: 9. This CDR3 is CASSPAGTGRGEQYF. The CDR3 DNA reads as TGTGCCAGCTCACCGGCCGGGACAGGGCGCGGCGAGCAGTACTTC.